This TCR beta chain originates from a study of tumor and adjacent non-tumor tissue in lung cancer. General study findings and limits: Compared with tumor, normal lung showed significantly lower TCR diversity.

RNA was extracted from bulk tissue without any cell sorting. The normal lung tissue was taken more than 3 cm from the tumor edge. Concerning this clonotype: Its antigen is unknown.

CDR3 length: 13 amino acids. The germline V gene encodes CDR1 SQVTM and CDR2 ANQGSEA. V was pared by 7 bases and J by 7 bases, with 17 bases between. The library came from three nested PCR rounds adapted from ARM-PCR protocols. TCRdb fed the multiplex PCR reads into MiXCR, producing one record per CDR3 protein. The top ten clones hold about a fifth of a sample with about 86,000 distinct CDR3 sequences, around three quarters of them seen once. The TCR sequence derives from a woman aged 50 to 60 with non-small cell lung cancer. The chain has TRBV29-1 and TRBJ2-1; perhaps TRBD1 as D (5 bases). The sequenced sample was distant non-tumor lung tissue. The CDR3 spells CSAAQGVKNEQFF. As DNA, the CDR3 is TGCAGCGCTGCTCAGGGCGTAAAGAATGAGCAGTTCTTC.